This note documents a single T cell receptor (beta chain) sequence. Cohort 3 donors counted as recovered after two negative PCRs, clearance, or resolved symptoms. These data come from a study of blood T cell repertoires in COVID-19. About the study: Both acute and convalescent COVID-19 samples were obtained from the United States, Italy and Spain. Sources were T cells, B-cell-depleted T cells, or PBMCs; the material itself was cDNA or gDNA.

The data were produced by immunoSEQ multiplex PCR, yet TCRdb's version contains in-frame clones alone and is incomplete. The sample carries approximately 300,000 clones, about nine tenths recorded once. Germline CDR1 is SGHRS and CDR2 is YFSETQ. Trimming removed 2 bases from V and 5 bases from J, with 4 bases in between. The CDR3 contains 11 residues. This receptor was taken from a man in his fifties or sixties who had recovered from COVID-19. The specimen was PBMCs or T cells enriched from blood (not recorded which). The V gene is TRBV5-1, the J gene TRBJ1-2; D not certain. This CDR3 reads CASSFLYGYTF. The DNA for the CDR3 is TGCGCCAGCAGCTTTTTATATGGCTACACCTTC.